These T cell receptor beta chains were read from a single sample in a study of T cell responses to AZD1222 COVID-19 vaccine. Data came from immunoSEQ multiplex PCR; TCRdb stores just in-frame clones and leaves some out. The sample carries some 81,000 clones, 86% recorded once. Source: peripheral blood, taken 28 days after the second AZD1222 dose. These receptors came from an adult who received the AZD1222 COVID-19 vaccine. Both conserved end residues are part of each CDR3. Each record gives: V gene, J gene, D gene, clone size, CDR3 DNA, CDR3 protein. D genes are given only for firm matches. The size entry is marked missing in some rows and otherwise reads once, few, many or a size class.

V: TRBV5-8; J: TRBJ1-5; D: -; size: -; DNA: TGTGCCAGCAGCCCTCGGGTGGGAGCTCAGCCCCAGCATTTT; CDR3: CASSPRVGAQPQHF
V: TRBV4-1; J: TRBJ1-4; D: TRBD1; size: few; DNA: TGCGCCAGCAGCCAACGGACAGGTTCAACCCCTAATGAAAAACTGTTTTTT; CDR3: CASSQRTGSTPNEKLFF
V: TRBV3-1/TRBV3-2; J: TRBJ1-5; D: -; size: -; DNA: TGTGCCAGCAGCCTGAGGTACGTGGGGAGATGTACTCAGCCCCAGCATTTT; CDR3: CASSLRYVGRCTQPQHF
V: TRBV6-5; J: TRBJ2-7; D: -; size: -; DNA: TGTGCCAGCAGCCTAGGGTCCTACGTGGCGTCCGAGCAGTACTTC; CDR3: CASSLGSYVASEQYF
V: TRBV11-3; J: TRBJ2-5; D: -; size: once; DNA: TGTGCCAGCAGCTTAGATGGGTTAGCTGGGGAGACCCAGTACTTC; CDR3: CASSLDGLAGETQYF
V: TRBV29-1; J: TRBJ1-2; D: -; size: -; DNA: TGCAGCGTTGATCGGCAGGGCATTATGGGCTACACCTTC; CDR3: CSVDRQGIMGYTF
V: TRBV27; J: TRBJ2-1; D: TRBD1; size: -; DNA: TGTGCCAGCAGTCCCCGGGTGGACAGGGGGAATGAGCAGTTCTTC; CDR3: CASSPRVDRGNEQFF
V: TRBV28; J: TRBJ1-5; D: -; size: -; DNA: TGTGCCAGCAGCTGGCGAGGCAATCAGCCCCAGCATTTT; CDR3: CASSWRGNQPQHF
V: TRBV6-4; J: TRBJ2-1; D: TRBD2; size: -; DNA: TGTGCCAGCAGTGACTCGGGACTAAACAATGAGCAGTTCTTC; CDR3: CASSDSGLNNEQFF
V: TRBV25-1; J: TRBJ2-2; D: -; size: -; DNA: TGTGCCAGCAGTGAATATTATTTTGGTACCGGGGAGCTGTTTTTT; CDR3: CASSEYYFGTGELFF
V: TRBV11-3; J: TRBJ2-3; D: TRBD2; size: -; DNA: TGTGCCAGCAGCATAAAGCGGGGGGGCCAGACAGATACGCAGTATTTT; CDR3: CASSIKRGGQTDTQYF
V: TRBV19; J: TRBJ1-3; D: -; size: -; DNA: TGTGCCAGTAGTATTGTGAGCGCTGGAAACACCATATATTTT; CDR3: CASSIVSAGNTIYF
V: TRBV5-1; J: TRBJ2-2; D: -; size: -; DNA: TGCGCCAGCAGCTTGGGTGGCACCGGGGAGCTGTTTTTT; CDR3: CASSLGGTGELFF
V: TRBV20-1; J: TRBJ1-1; D: -; size: -; DNA: TGCAGTGCTAGAGCCCCCGGGTCCGCTTTCTTT; CDR3: CSARAPGSAFF
V: TRBV29-1; J: TRBJ1-1; D: TRBD1; size: -; DNA: TGCAGCGCCGGAGACGGACAGGGCAACACTGAAGCTTTCTTT; CDR3: CSAGDGQGNTEAFF
V: TRBV21-1; J: TRBJ2-4; D: -; size: -; DNA: TGTGCCAGCAGTAGACCTACCGGGACTAGCGGAGCCAAAAACATTCAGTACTTC; CDR3: CASSRPTGTSGAKNIQYF
V: TRBV6-4; J: TRBJ1-4; D: TRBD1; size: -; DNA: TGTGCCAGCAGTGACTCTCCGGGACAGGGAATATGTGGAGAAAAACTGTTTTTT; CDR3: CASSDSPGQGICGEKLFF
V: TRBV7-9; J: TRBJ2-2; D: -; size: -; DNA: TGTGCCAGCAGCTTAGGCAGGGGCAACACCGGGGAGCTGTTTTTT; CDR3: CASSLGRGNTGELFF
V: TRBV10-3; J: TRBJ2-2; D: -; size: -; DNA: TGTGCCATCAAAGTGGGTGATAACACCAACACCGGGGAGCTGTTTTTT; CDR3: CAIKVGDNTNTGELFF
V: TRBV7-2; J: TRBJ2-3; D: -; size: once; DNA: TGTGCCAGCAGAATTAGCACAGATACGCAGTATTTT; CDR3: CASRISTDTQYF
V: TRBV19; J: TRBJ1-6; D: -; size: -; DNA: TGTGCCAGCGCACCGGGACGGATTAATTCACCCCTCCACTTT; CDR3: CASAPGRINSPLHF
V: TRBV27; J: TRBJ1-5; D: TRBD1; size: -; DNA: TGTGCCAGCAGTCCTCAGACAGGGGCCGTCAATCAGCCCCAGCATTTT; CDR3: CASSPQTGAVNQPQHF
V: TRBV4-1; J: TRBJ2-3; D: TRBD2; size: -; DNA: TGCGCCAGCAGCCAAGAGGTGGGACTAGCGGGGACCCACGGGGATACGCAGTATTTT; CDR3: CASSQEVGLAGTHGDTQYF
V: TRBV18; J: TRBJ2-1; D: -; size: -; DNA: TGTGCCAGCTCACCAACCAGCAACTCCTACAATGAGCAGTTCTTC; CDR3: CASSPTSNSYNEQFF
V: TRBV6-4; J: TRBJ2-3; D: -; size: -; DNA: TGTGCCAGCAGTCGGGCCGGACAGTCGAGGACAGATACGCAGTATTTT; CDR3: CASSRAGQSRTDTQYF
V: TRBV5-4; J: TRBJ2-1; D: -; size: few; DNA: TGTGCCAGCAGCTCGGGGTCGGACCCACCATTTTTCTTC; CDR3: CASSSGSDPPFFF
V: TRBV18; J: TRBJ2-1; D: TRBD2; size: once; DNA: TGTGCCAGCTCACCACCTTTGGTAGCGGGGGATCAAAGATACAATGAGCAGTTCTTC; CDR3: CASSPPLVAGDQRYNEQFF
V: TRBV29-1; J: TRBJ1-2; D: -; size: -; DNA: TGCAGCGTTGTCGCTGGGGGCTATGGCTACACCTTC; CDR3: CSVVAGGYGYTF
V: TRBV4-1; J: TRBJ2-7; D: -; size: -; DNA: TGCGCCAGCAGCCAAGATCAGATCCTAAGACACTACGAGCAGTACTTC; CDR3: CASSQDQILRHYEQYF
V: TRBV3-1/TRBV3-2; J: TRBJ2-7; D: -; size: -; DNA: TGTGCCAGCAGCCCACGTGGAGGGACCTACGAGCAGTACTTC; CDR3: CASSPRGGTYEQYF
V: TRBV19; J: TRBJ1-1; D: -; size: -; DNA: TGTGCCAGTAGTAAGGGACTTCTCTTACTTAACACTGAAGCTTTCTTT; CDR3: CASSKGLLLLNTEAFF
V: TRBV28; J: TRBJ1-3; D: TRBD1; size: -; DNA: TGTGCCAGCAGTGGACAGGGGAGTGGAAACACCATATATTTT; CDR3: CASSGQGSGNTIYF
V: TRBV7-3; J: TRBJ2-7; D: -; size: -; DNA: TGTGCCAGCAGCCACGGGAGCTACGAGCAGTACTTC; CDR3: CASSHGSYEQYF
V: TRBV5-6; J: TRBJ2-5; D: -; size: -; DNA: TGTGCCAGCAGCTCGCGGCGGGAAGAAGAGACCCAGTACTTC; CDR3: CASSSRREEETQYF
V: TRBV28; J: TRBJ2-2; D: -; size: -; DNA: TGTGCCAGCAGTGTCCTGGGCCGGCGGACCGGGGAGCTGTTTTTT; CDR3: CASSVLGRRTGELFF
V: TRBV7-2; J: TRBJ1-5; D: -; size: -; DNA: TGTGCCAGCAGCTTGACCGGGCTCAATCAGCCCCAGCATTTT; CDR3: CASSLTGLNQPQHF